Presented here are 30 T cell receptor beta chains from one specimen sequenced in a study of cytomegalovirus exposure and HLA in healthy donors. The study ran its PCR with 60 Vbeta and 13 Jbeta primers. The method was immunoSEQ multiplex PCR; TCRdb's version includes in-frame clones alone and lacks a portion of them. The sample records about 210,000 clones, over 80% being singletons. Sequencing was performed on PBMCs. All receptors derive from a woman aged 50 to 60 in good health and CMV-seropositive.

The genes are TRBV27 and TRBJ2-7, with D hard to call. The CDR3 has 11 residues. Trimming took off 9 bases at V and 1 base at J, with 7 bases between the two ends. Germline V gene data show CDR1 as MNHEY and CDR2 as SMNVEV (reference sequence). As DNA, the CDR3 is TGTGCCAGTGGGCTTTCCTACGAGCAGTACTTC. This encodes CASGLSYEQYF.

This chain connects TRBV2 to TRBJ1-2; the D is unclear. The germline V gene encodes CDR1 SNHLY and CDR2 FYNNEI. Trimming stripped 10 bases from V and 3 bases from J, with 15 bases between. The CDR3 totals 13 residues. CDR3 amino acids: CATTAGRDYGYTF. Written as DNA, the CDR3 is TGTGCCACCACGGCCGGGAGGGACTATGGCTACACCTTC.

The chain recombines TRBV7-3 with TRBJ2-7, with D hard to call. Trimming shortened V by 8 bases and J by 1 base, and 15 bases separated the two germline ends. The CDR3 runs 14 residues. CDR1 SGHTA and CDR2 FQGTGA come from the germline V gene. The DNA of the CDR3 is TGTGCCAGCGCAATCGAGGCTGCTTCCTACGAGCAGTACTTC. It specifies CASAIEAASYEQYF.

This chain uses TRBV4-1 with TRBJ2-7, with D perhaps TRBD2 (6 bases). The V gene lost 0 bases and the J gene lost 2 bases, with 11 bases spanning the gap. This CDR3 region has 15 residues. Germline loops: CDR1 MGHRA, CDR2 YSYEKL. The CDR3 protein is CASSQDGGLTYEQYF. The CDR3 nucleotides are TGCGCCAGCAGCCAAGATGGAGGGTTAACCTACGAGCAGTACTTC.

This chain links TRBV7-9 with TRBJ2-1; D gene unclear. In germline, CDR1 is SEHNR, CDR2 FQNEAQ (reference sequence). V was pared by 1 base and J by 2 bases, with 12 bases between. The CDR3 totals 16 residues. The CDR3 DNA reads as TGTGCCAGCAGCTTAGGGGCAGGCCGGCCCTACAATGAGCAGTTCTTC. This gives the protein CASSLGAGRPYNEQFF.

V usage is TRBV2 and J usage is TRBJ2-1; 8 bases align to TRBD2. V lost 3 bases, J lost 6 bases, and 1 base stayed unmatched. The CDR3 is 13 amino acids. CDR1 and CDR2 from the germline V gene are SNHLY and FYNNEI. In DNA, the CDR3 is TGTGCCAGCAGTGAGACTAGCGTCAATGAGCAGTTCTTC. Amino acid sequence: CASSETSVNEQFF.

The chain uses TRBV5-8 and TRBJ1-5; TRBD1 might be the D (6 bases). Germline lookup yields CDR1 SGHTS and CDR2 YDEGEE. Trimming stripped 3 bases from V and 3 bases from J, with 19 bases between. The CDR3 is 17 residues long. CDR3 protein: CASSYTGFSLSNQPQHF. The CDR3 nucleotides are TGTGCCAGCAGCTACACAGGGTTTTCCCTCTCCAATCAGCCCCAGCATTTT.

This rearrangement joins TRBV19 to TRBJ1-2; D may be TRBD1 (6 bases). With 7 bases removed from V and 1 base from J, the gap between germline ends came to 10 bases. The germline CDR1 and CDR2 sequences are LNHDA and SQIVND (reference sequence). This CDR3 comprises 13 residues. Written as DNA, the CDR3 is TGTGCCAGTACTCGACAGGATAACTATGGCTACACCTTC. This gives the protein CASTRQDNYGYTF.

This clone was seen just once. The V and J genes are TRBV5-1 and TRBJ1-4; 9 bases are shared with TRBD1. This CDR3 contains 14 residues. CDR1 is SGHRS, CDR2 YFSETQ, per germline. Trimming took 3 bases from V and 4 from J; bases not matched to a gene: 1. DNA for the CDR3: TGCGCCAGCAGCTGGACAGGGGATAATGAAAAACTGTTTTTT. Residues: CASSWTGDNEKLFF.

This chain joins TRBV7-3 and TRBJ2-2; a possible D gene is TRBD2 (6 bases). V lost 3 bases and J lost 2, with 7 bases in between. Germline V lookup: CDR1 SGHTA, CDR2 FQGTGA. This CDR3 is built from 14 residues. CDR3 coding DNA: TGTGCCAGCAGCTTTAGCGGTAACACCGGGGAGCTGTTTTTT. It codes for CASSFSGNTGELFF.

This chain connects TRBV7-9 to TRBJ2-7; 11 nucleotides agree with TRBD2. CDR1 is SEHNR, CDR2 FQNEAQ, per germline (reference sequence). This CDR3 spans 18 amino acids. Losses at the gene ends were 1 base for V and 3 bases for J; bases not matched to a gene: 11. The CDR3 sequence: CASSLGSLGTSGGYEQYF. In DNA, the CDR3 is TGTGCCAGCAGCTTAGGATCCCTGGGGACTAGCGGAGGCTACGAGCAGTACTTC.

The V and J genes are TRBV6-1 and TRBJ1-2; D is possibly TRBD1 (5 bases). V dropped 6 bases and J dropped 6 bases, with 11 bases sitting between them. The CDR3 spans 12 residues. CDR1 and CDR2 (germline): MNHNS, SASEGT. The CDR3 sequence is CASREGFDGYTF. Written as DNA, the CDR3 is TGTGCCAGCAGGGAGGGGTTTGATGGCTACACCTTC.

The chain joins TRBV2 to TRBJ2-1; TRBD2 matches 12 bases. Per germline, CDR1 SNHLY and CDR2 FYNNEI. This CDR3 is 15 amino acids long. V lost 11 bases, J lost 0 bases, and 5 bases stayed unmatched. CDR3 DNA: TGTGCCGGCTCTAGCGGGGGGGGCTCCTACAATGAGCAGTTCTTC. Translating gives CAGSSGGGSYNEQFF.

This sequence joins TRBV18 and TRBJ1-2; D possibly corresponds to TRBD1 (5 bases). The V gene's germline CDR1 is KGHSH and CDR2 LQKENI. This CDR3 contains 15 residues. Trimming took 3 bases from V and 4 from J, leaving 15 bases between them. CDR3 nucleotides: TGTGCCAGCTCACCGAAACAGGCGGCGCTCTATGGCTACACCTTC. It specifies CASSPKQAALYGYTF.

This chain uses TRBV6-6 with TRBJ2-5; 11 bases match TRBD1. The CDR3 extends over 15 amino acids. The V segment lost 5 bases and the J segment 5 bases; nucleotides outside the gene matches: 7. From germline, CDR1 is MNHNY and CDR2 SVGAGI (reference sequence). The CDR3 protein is CASSDGTGGYETQYF. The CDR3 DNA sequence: TGTGCCAGCAGTGACGGGACAGGGGGTTATGAGACCCAGTACTTC.

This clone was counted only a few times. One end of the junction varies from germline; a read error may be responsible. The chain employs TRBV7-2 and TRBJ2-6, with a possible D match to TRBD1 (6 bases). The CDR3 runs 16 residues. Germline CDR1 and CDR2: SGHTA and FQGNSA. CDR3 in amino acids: CASSQETGSGANVLTF. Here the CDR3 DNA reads TGCGCCAGCAGCCAAGAGACAGGCTCTGGGGCCAACGTCCTGACTTTC.

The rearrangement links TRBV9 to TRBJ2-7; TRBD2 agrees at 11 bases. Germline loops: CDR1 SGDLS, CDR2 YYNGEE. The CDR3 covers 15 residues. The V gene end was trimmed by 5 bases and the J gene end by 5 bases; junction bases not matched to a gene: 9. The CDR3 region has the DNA TGTGCCAGCAGTCTCAGTAGCGGGGGGGCCCACGAGCAGTACTTC. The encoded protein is CASSLSSGGAHEQYF.

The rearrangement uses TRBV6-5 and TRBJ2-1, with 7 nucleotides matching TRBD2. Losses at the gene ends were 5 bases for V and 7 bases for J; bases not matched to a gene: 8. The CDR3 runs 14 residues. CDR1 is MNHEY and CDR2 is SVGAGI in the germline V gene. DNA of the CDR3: TGTGCCAGCAGTCTCGGGGGGTCCCGGAATGAGCAGTTCTTC. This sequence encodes CASSLGGSRNEQFF.

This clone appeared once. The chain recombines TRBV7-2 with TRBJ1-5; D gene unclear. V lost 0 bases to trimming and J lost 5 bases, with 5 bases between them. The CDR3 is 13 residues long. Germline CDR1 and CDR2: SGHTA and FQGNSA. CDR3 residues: CASSLAGDQPQHF. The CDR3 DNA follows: TGTGCCAGCAGCTTAGCCGGAGATCAGCCCCAGCATTTT. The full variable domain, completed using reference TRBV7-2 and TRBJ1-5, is GAGVSQSPSNKVTEKGKDVELRCDPISGHTALYWYRQSLGQGLEFLIYFQGNSAPDKSGLPSDRFSAERTGGSVSTLTIQRTQQEDSAVYLCASSLAGDQPQHFGDGTRLSIL.

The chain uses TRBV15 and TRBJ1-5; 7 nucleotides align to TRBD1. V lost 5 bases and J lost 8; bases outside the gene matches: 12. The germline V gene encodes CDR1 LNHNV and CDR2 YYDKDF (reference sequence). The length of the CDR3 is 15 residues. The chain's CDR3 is CATSSLPGGLKPQHF. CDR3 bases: TGTGCCACCAGCTCCCTTCCAGGGGGTTTGAAGCCCCAGCATTTT.

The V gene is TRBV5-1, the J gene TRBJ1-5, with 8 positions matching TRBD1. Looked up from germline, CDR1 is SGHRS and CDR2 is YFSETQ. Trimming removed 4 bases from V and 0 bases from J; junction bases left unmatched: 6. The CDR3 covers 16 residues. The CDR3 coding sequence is TGCGCCAGCAGCACACCAGGGACAGGTAGCAATCAGCCCCAGCATTTT. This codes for CASSTPGTGSNQPQHF.

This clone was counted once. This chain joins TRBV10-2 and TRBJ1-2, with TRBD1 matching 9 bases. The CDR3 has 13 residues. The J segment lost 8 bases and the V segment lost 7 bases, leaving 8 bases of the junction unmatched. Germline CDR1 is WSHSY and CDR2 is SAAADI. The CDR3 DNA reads TGCGCCAGCACCGTCCCGGGACAGGGAGGCTACACCTTC. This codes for CASTVPGQGGYTF.

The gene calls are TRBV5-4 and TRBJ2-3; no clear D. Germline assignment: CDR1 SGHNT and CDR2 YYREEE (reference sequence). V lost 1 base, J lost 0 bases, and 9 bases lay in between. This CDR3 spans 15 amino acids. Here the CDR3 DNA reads TGTGCCAGCAGCTTGTCTAGGAGTAGCACAGATACGCAGTATTTT. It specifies CASSLSRSSTDTQYF.

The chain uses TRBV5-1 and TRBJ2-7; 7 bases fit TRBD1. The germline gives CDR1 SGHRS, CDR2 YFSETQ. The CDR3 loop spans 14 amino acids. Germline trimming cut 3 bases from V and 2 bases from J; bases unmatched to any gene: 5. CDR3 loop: CASSWWDSPYEQYF. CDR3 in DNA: TGCGCCAGCAGCTGGTGGGACAGTCCCTACGAGCAGTACTTC.

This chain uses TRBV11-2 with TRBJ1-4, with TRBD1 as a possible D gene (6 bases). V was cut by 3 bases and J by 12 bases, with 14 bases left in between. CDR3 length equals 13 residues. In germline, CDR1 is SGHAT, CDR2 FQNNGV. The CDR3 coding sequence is TGTGCCAGCAGCTTGAACACCGGGACACAACTGTTTTTT. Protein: CASSLNTGTQLFF.

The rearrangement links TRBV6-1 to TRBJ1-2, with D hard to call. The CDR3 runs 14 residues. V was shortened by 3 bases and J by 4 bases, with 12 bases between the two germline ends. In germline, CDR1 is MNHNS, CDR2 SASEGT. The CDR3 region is CASSDSEGSYGYTF. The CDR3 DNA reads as TGTGCCAGCAGTGATAGTGAGGGCTCCTATGGCTACACCTTC.

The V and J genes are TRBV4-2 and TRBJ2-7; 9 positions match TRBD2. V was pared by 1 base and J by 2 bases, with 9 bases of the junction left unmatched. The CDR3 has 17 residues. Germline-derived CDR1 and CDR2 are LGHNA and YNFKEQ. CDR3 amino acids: CASSQVASGVATYEQYF. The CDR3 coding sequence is TGTGCCAGCAGCCAAGTAGCTAGCGGGGTAGCAACCTACGAGCAGTACTTC.

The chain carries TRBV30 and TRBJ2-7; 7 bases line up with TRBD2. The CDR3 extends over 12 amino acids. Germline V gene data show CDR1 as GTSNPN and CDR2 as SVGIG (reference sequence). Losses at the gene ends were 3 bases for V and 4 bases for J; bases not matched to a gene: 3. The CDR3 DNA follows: TGTGCCTGGAGCTGGGGGGGGTACGAGCAGTACTTC. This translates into CAWSWGGYEQYF.

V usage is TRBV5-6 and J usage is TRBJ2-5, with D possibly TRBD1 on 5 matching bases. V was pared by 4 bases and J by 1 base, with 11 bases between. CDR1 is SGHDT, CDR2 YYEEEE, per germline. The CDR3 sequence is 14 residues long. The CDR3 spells CASSTRQPQETQYF. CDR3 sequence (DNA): TGTGCCAGCAGCACTCGACAGCCCCAAGAGACCCAGTACTTC.

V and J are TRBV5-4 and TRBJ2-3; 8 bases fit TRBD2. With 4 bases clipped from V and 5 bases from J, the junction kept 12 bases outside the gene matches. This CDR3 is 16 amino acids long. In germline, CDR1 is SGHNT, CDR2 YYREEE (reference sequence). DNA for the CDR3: TGTGCCAGCAGCCTAGGCGGGGGGCGTCCTTTAGATACGCAGTATTTT. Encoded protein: CASSLGGGRPLDTQYF.